This entry features one T cell receptor (beta chain) sequence. This clone's antigen is unknown. Base qualities are not provided; no much larger clone lies one nucleotide away. The data stem from a study of blood T cell repertoires in COVID-19 (dated by TCRdb to 2018 to 2021). Turning to the overall study: Collaborator samples came from the United States, Italy and Spain and covered acute and convalescent phases of COVID-19. The prospective study material was composed of cDNA or gDNA derived from T cells, B-cell-depleted T cells, or PBMCs. The dataset comprised deeply sampled blood TCRbeta repertoires from subjects exposed to, actively infected with, or recovered from COVID-19. A freely available public database, intended as a resource for researchers studying the immune response to SARS-CoV-2, is where the repertoires were released. The samples were drawn from two sources: the first 160 participants of the ongoing ImmuneRACE study, and 1,000 to 1,500 subjects contributed by 6 global collaborators. A de-identified subject ID, COVID-19 status, age in years and sex were almost always included in the sample metadata. Where available, HLA class I and class II types were obtained from metadata supplied by the sample provider rather than from assay-based typing. Study-level results and caveats: The quantity of clinical and demographic metadata differed by source and by participant and was supplied without curation.

Whole blood was collected in K2EDTA tubes by collaborating institutions according to the institutions' own protocols. For TCRbeta analysis, collaborator samples were shipped as frozen whole blood, as isolated PBMCs, or as DNA extracted from either sample type. TCRbeta CDR3 regions were amplified from genomic DNA using the immunoSEQ Assay, a bias-controlled multiplex PCR. As for the authors' bioinformatics: Within the assay, amplification of reference gene primers was used to estimate how many nucleated cells each sample contained. Sequence reads were collapsed and filtered to measure the absolute abundance of every unique TCRbeta CDR3 rearrangement. Productive Simpson clonality was computed per sample as the square root of Simpson's diversity index over productive rearrangements. TCRdb mirrors the immuneACCESS table, restricted to in-frame sequences. Some clones are absent from its copies; in checked studies, under half trace to an unresolved V gene, and the reason for the others is unknown. The V and J calls and clone size were taken over from that table, and D and trimming were inferred from the DNA. A total of around 180,000 clones appear in this sample, roughly 77% of them only once. 6.5% of the sample belongs to the ten largest clones.

The CDR1 and CDR2 encoded by the germline V gene are MNHEY and SVGAGI. Between the V and J ends, shortened by 6 bases and 7 bases respectively, the junction contains 15 bases. The CDR3 has 13 amino acids, counting the end cysteine and phenylalanine. The DNA shown is the 39-base CDR3, in frame from base 1. The chain is encoded by TRBV6-5 joined to TRBJ1-2, with TRBD1 tentatively as D gene (5 bases match). Sequenced input: peripheral blood. The clonotype comes from a man between 65 and 85 years old with active or convalescent COVID-19. The CDR3 loop reads CASSLNSGSGYTF. DNA sequence: TGTGCCAGCAGCCTAAACTCAGGGTCTGGCTACACCTTC.